The clone carrying this T cell receptor beta chain is judged medium-sized (0.01 to 0.1%). The library was built from roughly 400 ng RNA with molecular barcoded adaptors for alpha/delta and beta/gamma chains. TCRdb fed the reads into MiXCR, producing one record per CDR3 protein. The sample consists of about 5,700 distinct CDR3 sequences, around 21% of them appearing once. The data stem from a study of read filtering for tumor transcriptome and immune sequencing. The V end lost 1 base, the J end lost 4 bases, and 17 bases lay between the germline ends. The CDR3 covers 16 residues. Germline lookup yields CDR1 MNHEY and CDR2 SMNVEV (reference sequence).

The sequencing sample was made of a population of CD138-negative cells sorted from bone marrow. The chain combines TRBV27 with TRBJ2-7; a possible D gene is TRBD1 (6 bases). The receptor was isolated from a donor at least 40 years old with multiple myeloma. The CDR3 region is CASSLLMTGPHYEQYF. The DNA of the CDR3 is TGTGCCAGCAGTTTATTAATGACAGGACCTCATTACGAGCAGTACTTC.